Each of the 9 T cell receptor beta chains below was sequenced from the same sample in a study of T cells in Graves' hyperthyroidism and ophthalmopathy. There were TCR beta CDR3 regions amplified from RNA transcripts. TCR CDR3 underwent first-round RT-PCR with the HTBI primer set. One entry per CDR3 protein, called by TCRdb with MiXCR from the multiplex PCR reads. Counted here are some 570,000 distinct CDR3 sequences, over 12% occurring once; the ten biggest clones make up roughly 6.9%. The sequenced sample consisted of blood. These receptors came from a woman aged 18-35 years with Graves' ophthalmopathy.

This clonotype was seen ten or more times. The rearrangement uses TRBV2 and TRBJ2-7; TRBD1 aligns across 9 bases. This CDR3 comprises 16 residues. V lost 6 bases, J lost 4 bases, and 13 bases stayed unmatched. From germline, CDR1 is SNHLY and CDR2 FYNNEI. CDR3 bases: TGTGCCAGCAGGTACCGAGGACAGGGGATTTCGTACGAGCAGTACTTC. Translated, it gives CASRYRGQGISYEQYF.

This clonotype appeared many times. The chain recombines TRBV20-1 with TRBJ1-2; D not certain. This CDR3 region has 12 residues. Germline V lookup: CDR1 DFQATT, CDR2 SNEGSKA (reference sequence). V shed 3 bases and J shed 4 bases, with 9 bases lying between them. CDR3 amino acids: CSASRDLYGYTF. In nucleotides, the CDR3 is TGCAGTGCTAGCCGGGATCTCTATGGCTACACCTTC.

This clonotype was recorded many times. The chain is built from TRBV6-1 and TRBJ2-7, with D perhaps matching TRBD2 (6 bases). The CDR3 extends over 17 amino acids. Trimming left V 5 bases short and J 0 bases short, with 20 bases between. In germline, CDR1 is MNHNS, CDR2 SASEGT. CDR3 nucleotides: TGTGCCAGCAGTCACCTTCGGTTTAGCGGAAGCTCCTACGAGCAGTACTTC. Residues: CASSHLRFSGSSYEQYF.

In this sample, this clonotype turned up many times. This chain joins TRBV30 and TRBJ1-2; 9 bases align to TRBD1. The CDR3 consists of 16 residues. The ends lost 1 base at V and 4 bases at J; junction bases unmatched: 10. Germline-derived CDR1 and CDR2 are GTSNPN and SVGIG (reference sequence). CDR3 bases: TGTGCCTGGAGTGACAAGCAGGGACAGGGCCTCTATGGCTACACCTTC. It translates to CAWSDKQGQGLYGYTF. The whole variable domain, remainder taken from reference TRBV30 and TRBJ1-2, is SQTIHQWPATLVQPVGSPLSLECTVEGTSNPNLYWYRQAAGRGLQLLFYSVGIGQISSEVPQNLSASRPQDRQFILSSKKLLLSDSGFYLCAWSDKQGQGLYGYTFGSGTRLTVV.

The sample holds many counts of this clonotype. V usage is TRBV28 and J usage is TRBJ2-3, with 7 bases identical to TRBD1. CDR3 length: 13 residues. J lost 3 bases, V lost 5 bases, and 2 bases had no gene match. CDR1 MDHEN and CDR2 SYDVKM come from the germline V gene. The CDR3 region has the DNA TGTGCCAGCAGTCAGGGACAGACAGATACGCAGTATTTT. Protein: CASSQGQTDTQYF.

This clonotype showed up many times. J is TRBJ2-7 and V is TRBV12-3 or TRBV12-4; unclear D gene. The CDR3 length is 14 residues. The V and J ends lost 3 bases and 2 bases respectively, with 11 bases between them. CDR3 bases: TGTGCCAGCAGTTTGCAGGAGATACCCTACGAGCAGTACTTC. This codes for CASSLQEIPYEQYF.

The V and J genes are TRBV2 and TRBJ1-2; 9 bases fit TRBD1. This CDR3 is built from 13 residues. J lost 8 bases, V lost 8 bases, and 9 bases had no gene match. CDR1 SNHLY and CDR2 FYNNEI come from the germline V gene. As DNA, the CDR3 is TGTGCCAGCCGTCGGACAGGGGTAGAGGGCTACACCTTC. This codes for CASRRTGVEGYTF.

Only a few counts were recorded for this clonotype. The junction and the germline gene differ at one end; a read error may be behind it. This chain links TRBV5-1 with TRBJ1-1; 9 bases match TRBD1. CDR1 is SGHRS and CDR2 is YFSETQ in the germline V gene. CDR3 size: 14 residues. The CDR3 bases are TGCGCCAGCAGCGTGACAGGGGGATACACTGAAACTTTCTTT. Its translation: CASSVTGGYTETFF.

Ten or more counts support this clonotype. The genes are TRBV7-3 and TRBJ2-2; D not resolved. Looked up from germline, CDR1 is SGHTA and CDR2 is FQGTGA. This CDR3 contains 12 residues. Trimming shortened V by 6 bases and J by 7 bases, and 9 bases separated the two germline ends. The CDR3 protein is CASRSGGGELFF. CDR3 nucleotide sequence: TGTGCCAGCAGATCAGGCGGCGGGGAGCTGTTTTTT.